This T cell receptor (beta chain) was sequenced during a study of beta chain features in type 1 diabetes (dated by TCRdb to 2016 to 2019). For the study in its entirety: No differences in mean age, gender distribution, total cell number or subset yield were found between patients and healthy donors. The study compared TCRB repertoires of sorted circulating CD4+ T cell subsets between recently diagnosed type 1 diabetes patients and matched healthy donors. A total of roughly 99 million sorted cells were examined across all samples, and the number of cells per subset was strongly correlated with RNA yield. Regulatory and stem cell-like memory subsets were isolated from only 8 patients and about 8 healthy donors, whereas naive and central memory subsets came from all 30 or so donors.

All of the isolated RNA was reverse transcribed with the High Capacity cDNA Reverse Transcription Kit, so expressed TCRB transcripts were sequenced. Naive, central memory and regulatory T cell samples underwent deep immunoSEQ sequencing, averaging about 3.57 million total reads per sample. After sorted cells were lysed in RLT buffer, RNA was extracted with DNase-treated RNeasy Micro or Mini kits, with the choice depending on cell number. Each cell subset was processed on its own to prevent cross-contamination, while patient and healthy donor samples were processed together. Using the immunoSEQ multiplex PCR, TCRB sequences were amplified from cDNA into 87-bp fragments spanning the CDR3 region. Sequencing of the amplicons was done on the Illumina HiSeq platform. In the paper's pipeline: Synthetic template baselines were used to correct PCR bias computationally, reads within Hamming distance 2 were collapsed, and singletons that could not be merged were discarded. Reads were aligned against IMGT so that V, D and J genes, CDR3 length and insertions or deletions at six rearrangement sites could be assigned. Within each subset, clonotype counts were normalized to sorted cell number, after which true diversity and Gini coefficients were computed with the tcR R package. The overlap coefficient, calculated on TCRB nucleotide sequences, was used to quantify repertoire sharing. As a proxy for the pre-selection repertoire, out-of-frame TCRB sequences from naive cells were analyzed. As stored in TCRdb, this immuneACCESS dataset retains in-frame rearrangements with V and J assigned. A fraction of the clones does not appear; measured against another copy, unresolved V genes explain less than half of the discrepancy, and the remainder lacks a known reason. V and J calls and clone size follow that table, whereas D and trimming were derived from the DNA. This sample holds about 270,000 clones; approximately 14% were observed only once. The top ten constitute about 0.017% of the sample.

Based on the germline V gene, the CDR1 and CDR2 sequences are MDHEN and SYDVKM. Trimming accounts for 3 bases at V and 7 bases at J, while the number of junction bases matched to no gene is 5. The CDR3 contains 13 residues, cysteine and phenylalanine counted. The read is trimmed to its CDR3 DNA, 39 bases read in frame from base 1. From each donor, a single peripheral blood sample of around 120 mL on average was drawn into heparinised tubes. A BD FACSAria II was used to sort naive, central memory, regulatory and stem cell-like memory CD4+ T cells with a panel that included CD45RO, CCR7, CD25, CD127, CD95 and CD27. A purity above 98% was achieved for all sorted populations. Right away, PBMCs were isolated by Lymphoprep density gradient centrifugation and were stained directly, with no culture step. Samples were stained and sorted in pairs, with one healthy donor and one patient per experiment, so that batch effects were minimized.

Remarks on this clone: Its specific antigen is unknown. Base qualities are missing; no much larger clone stands one base away.

General study outcomes and caveats: Naive, central memory and regulatory TCRB repertoires appeared to be more similar among patients than among healthy donors. Sequencing cDNA rather than genomic DNA could over-represent highly expressing activated cells, although activation and CD3 levels did not differ between groups. A moderate but significant shortening of TCRB CDR3 length was observed in type 1 diabetes patients in all four CD4+ subsets. Because the HLA sub-analyses included only small numbers of individuals, any influence of HLA type on TCRB rearrangement was left unresolved. At VDJ recombination sites, type 1 diabetes patients had fewer insertions and more deleted nucleotides, which implies abnormalities in thymic rearrangement. Shorter templates might have been favored by PCR, but patient and control samples were amplified and corrected together, so both groups would have been affected equally by any skew.

Recombination joined TRBV28 with TRBJ1-1; 7 bases in the middle match TRBD1. Sequenced input: naive CD4+ T cells from blood. The cell subset or site label for this specimen denotes: true naive CD4+ T cells. This clonotype originated in a man aged 25 to 45 with type 1 diabetes. The CDR3 sequence is CASSFPRGLEAFF. The sequenced DNA: TGTGCCAGCAGTTTCCCGAGGGGGCTTGAAGCTTTCTTT.